Listed here is a single T cell receptor beta chain. CDR1 SGHRS and CDR2 YFSETQ come from the germline V gene. The CDR3 is 14 residues long. The V and J ends lost 2 bases and 7 bases, in that order; junction bases with no gene match: 6. The data were taken from a study of blood T cells in healthy people across ages. A sample-barcoded 5' primer and a J-beta primer mix were used in a second PCR of about 7 to 12 cycles. In TCRdb, the 5' RACE reads were re-called with MiXCR into one record per CDR3 protein. This repertoire shows about 930,000 distinct CDR3 sequences, roughly 28% found once; its top ten account for roughly 10%. These data are also associated with another study on T cells of mothers and their children. Turning to that study: The study found slightly higher but non-significant overlap in related versus unrelated mother-child pairs.

The sample taken for sequencing was blood. This receptor was identified in a woman in her thirties or forties in good health. The genes are TRBV5-1 and TRBJ2-3, with 8 bases that match TRBD1. CDR3 loop: CASSLGQGWNTQYF. The CDR3 DNA follows: TGCGCCAGCAGCTTAGGACAGGGTTGGAATACGCAGTATTTT. Filled out from reference TRBV5-1 and TRBJ2-3, the complete variable domain reads KAGVTQTPRYLIKTRGQQVTLSCSPISGHRSVSWYQQTPGQGLQFLFEYFSETQRNKGNFPGRFSGRQFSNSRSEMNVSTLELGDSALYLCASSLGQGWNTQYFGPGTRLTVL.